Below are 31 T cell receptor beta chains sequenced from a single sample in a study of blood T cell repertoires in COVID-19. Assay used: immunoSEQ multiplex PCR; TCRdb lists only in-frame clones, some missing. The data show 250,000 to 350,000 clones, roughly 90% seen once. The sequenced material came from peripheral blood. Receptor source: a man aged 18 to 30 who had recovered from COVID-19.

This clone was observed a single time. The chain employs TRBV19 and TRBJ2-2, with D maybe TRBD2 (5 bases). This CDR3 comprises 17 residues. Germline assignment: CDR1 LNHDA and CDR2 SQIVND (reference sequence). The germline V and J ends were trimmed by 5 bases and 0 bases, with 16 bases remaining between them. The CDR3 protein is CASSSWGRGTNTGELFF. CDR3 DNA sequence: TGTGCCAGTAGTTCCTGGGGTCGGGGTACGAACACCGGGGAGCTGTTTTTT. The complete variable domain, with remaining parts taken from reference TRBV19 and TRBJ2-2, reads DGGITQSPKYLFRKEGQNVTLSCEQNLNHDAMYWYRQDPGQGLRLIYYSQIVNDFQKGDIAEGYSVSREKKESFPLTVTSAQKNPTAFYLCASSSWGRGTNTGELFFGEGSRLTVL.

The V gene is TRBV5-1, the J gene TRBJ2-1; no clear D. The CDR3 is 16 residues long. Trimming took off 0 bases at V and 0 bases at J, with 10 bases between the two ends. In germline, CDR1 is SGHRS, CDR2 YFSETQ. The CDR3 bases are TGCGCCAGCAGCTTGGCCGGAGAGAGCTCCTACAATGAGCAGTTCTTC. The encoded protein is CASSLAGESSYNEQFF.

DNA of the CDR3: TGTGCCAGCAGTGGGGACACCTCTCTCTCCTACGAGCAGTACTTC. Its protein product is CASSGDTSLSYEQYF. The V call is TRBV2, the J call TRBJ2-7; maybe TRBD1 (6 bases). The CDR3 is 15 residues long. Germline CDR1 and CDR2: SNHLY and FYNNEI. V was clipped by 4 bases and J by 0 bases, with 13 bases between them.

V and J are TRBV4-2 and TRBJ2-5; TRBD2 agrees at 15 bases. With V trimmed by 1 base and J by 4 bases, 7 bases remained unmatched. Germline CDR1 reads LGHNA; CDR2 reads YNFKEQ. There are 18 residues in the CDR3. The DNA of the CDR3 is TGTGCCAGCAGCCAAGGTCGGACTAGCGGGAGGGCCAGAGAGACCCAGTACTTC. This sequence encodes CASSQGRTSGRARETQYF.

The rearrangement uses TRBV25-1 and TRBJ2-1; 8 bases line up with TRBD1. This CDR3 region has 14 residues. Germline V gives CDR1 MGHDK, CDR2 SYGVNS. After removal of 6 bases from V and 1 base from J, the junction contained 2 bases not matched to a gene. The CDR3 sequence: CASRTGGSYNEQFF. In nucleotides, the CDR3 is TGTGCCAGCAGAACAGGGGGGTCCTACAATGAGCAGTTCTTC. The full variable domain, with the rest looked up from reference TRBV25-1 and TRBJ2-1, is EADIYQTPRYLVIGTGKKITLECSQTMGHDKMYWYQQDPGMELHLIHYSYGVNSTEKGDLSSESTVSRIRTEHFPLTLESARPSHTSQYLCASRTGGSYNEQFFGPGTRLTVL.

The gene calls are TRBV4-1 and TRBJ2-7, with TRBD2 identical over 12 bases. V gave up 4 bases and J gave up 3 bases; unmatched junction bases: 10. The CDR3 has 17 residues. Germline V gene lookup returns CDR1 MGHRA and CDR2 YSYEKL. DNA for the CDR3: TGCGCCAGCAGCCCGACTAGCGGGAGAATCGTTCTCTACGAGCAGTACTTC. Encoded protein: CASSPTSGRIVLYEQYF.

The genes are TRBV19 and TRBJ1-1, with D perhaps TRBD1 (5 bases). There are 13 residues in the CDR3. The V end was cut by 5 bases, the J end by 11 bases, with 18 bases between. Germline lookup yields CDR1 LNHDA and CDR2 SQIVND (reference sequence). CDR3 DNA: TGTGCCAGTAGTCTCCGGGACGCTCGGGGGGCTTTCTTT. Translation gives CASSLRDARGAFF.

DNA for the CDR3: TGTGCCAGCAGCCGATCCCTTATCGGGGATACGCAGTATTTT. Its translation: CASSRSLIGDTQYF. The chain carries TRBV4-2 and TRBJ2-3; D not resolved. In germline, CDR1 is LGHNA, CDR2 YNFKEQ. There are 14 residues in the CDR3. V was shortened by 4 bases and J by 6 bases, with 14 bases between the two germline ends.

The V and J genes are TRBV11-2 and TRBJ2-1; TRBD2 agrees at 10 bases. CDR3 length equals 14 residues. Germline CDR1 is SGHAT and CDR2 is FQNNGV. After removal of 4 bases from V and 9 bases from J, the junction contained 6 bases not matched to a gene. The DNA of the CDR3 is TGTGCCAGCAGCTCAGAGCGGGAGGGCCCTGAGCAGTTCTTC. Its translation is CASSSEREGPEQFF.

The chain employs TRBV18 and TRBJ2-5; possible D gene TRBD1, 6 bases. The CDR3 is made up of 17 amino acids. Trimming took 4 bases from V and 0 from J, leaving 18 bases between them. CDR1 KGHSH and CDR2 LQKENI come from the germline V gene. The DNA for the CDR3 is TGTGCCAGCTCACTATTAGGGGGAAGAACGGACCAAGAGACCCAGTACTTC. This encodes CASSLLGGRTDQETQYF.

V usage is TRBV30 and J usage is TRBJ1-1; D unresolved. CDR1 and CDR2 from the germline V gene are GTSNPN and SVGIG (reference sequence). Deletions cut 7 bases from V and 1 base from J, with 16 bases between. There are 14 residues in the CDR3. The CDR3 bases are TGTGCCTTAGTCAAAGGAGCCACGAACACTGAAGCTTTCTTT. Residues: CALVKGATNTEAFF.

CDR3 in DNA: TGCGCCAGCAGCCACAGGGAAGGGGAGACCCAGTACTTC. Translated, it gives CASSHREGETQYF. The chain links TRBV4-3 to TRBJ2-5; D possibly corresponds to TRBD1 (5 bases). The length of the CDR3 is 13 residues. V was shortened by 3 bases and J by 5 bases, with 10 bases between the two germline ends. Germline assignment: CDR1 LGHNA and CDR2 YSLEER.

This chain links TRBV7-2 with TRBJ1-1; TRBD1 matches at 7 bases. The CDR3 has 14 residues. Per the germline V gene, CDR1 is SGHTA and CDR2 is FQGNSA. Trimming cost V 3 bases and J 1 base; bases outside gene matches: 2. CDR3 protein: CASSLDRQNTEAFF. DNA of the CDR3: TGTGCCAGCAGCTTGGACAGGCAGAACACTGAAGCTTTCTTT.

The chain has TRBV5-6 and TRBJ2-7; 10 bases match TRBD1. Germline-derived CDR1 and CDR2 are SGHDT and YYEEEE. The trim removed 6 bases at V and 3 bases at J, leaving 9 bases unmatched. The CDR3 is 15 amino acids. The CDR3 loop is CASTLAGQGFYEQYF. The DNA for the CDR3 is TGTGCCAGCACCCTGGCGGGACAGGGGTTCTACGAGCAGTACTTC.

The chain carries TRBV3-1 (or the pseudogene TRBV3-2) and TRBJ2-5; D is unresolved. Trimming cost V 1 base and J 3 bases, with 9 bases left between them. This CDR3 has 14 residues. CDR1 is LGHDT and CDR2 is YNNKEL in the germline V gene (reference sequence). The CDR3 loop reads CASSQVGKEETQYF. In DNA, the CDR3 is TGTGCCAGCAGCCAAGTTGGCAAAGAAGAGACCCAGTACTTC.

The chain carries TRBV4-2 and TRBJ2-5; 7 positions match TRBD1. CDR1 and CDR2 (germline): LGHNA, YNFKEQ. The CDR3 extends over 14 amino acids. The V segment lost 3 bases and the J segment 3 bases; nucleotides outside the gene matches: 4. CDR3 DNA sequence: TGTGCCAGCAGCCACTTCGACAGGGAAGAGACCCAGTACTTC. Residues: CASSHFDREETQYF.

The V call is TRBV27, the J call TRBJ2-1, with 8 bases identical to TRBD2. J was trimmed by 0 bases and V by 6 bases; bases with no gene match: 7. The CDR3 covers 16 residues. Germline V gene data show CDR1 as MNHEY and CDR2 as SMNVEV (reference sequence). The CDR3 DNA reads TGTGCCAGCAGCTCGGGGGGGAGTACCTCCTACAATGAGCAGTTCTTC. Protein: CASSSGGSTSYNEQFF.

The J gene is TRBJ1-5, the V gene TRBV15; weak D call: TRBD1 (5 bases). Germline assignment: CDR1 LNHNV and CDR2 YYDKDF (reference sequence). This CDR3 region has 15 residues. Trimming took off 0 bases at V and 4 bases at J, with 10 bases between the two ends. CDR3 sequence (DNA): TGTGCCACCAGCAGAGACCCCAGGGATAATCAGCCCCAGCATTTT. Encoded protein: CATSRDPRDNQPQHF.

Here the CDR3 DNA reads TGTGCCAGCAGTGCCCGCGGGACTCCCTTCTACAATGAGCAGTTCTTC. Translation: CASSARGTPFYNEQFF. The J gene is TRBJ2-1, the V gene TRBV6-1, with D tentatively TRBD2 (6 bases). CDR1 MNHNS and CDR2 SASEGT come from the germline V gene. Deletions cut 4 bases from V and 3 bases from J, with 16 bases between. The CDR3 length is 16 residues.

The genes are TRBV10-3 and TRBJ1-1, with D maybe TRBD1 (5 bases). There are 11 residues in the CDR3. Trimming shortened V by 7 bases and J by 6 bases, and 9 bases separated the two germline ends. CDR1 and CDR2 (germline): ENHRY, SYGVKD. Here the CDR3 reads CAITTGAEAFF. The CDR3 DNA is TGTGCCATCACCACAGGAGCTGAAGCTTTCTTT.

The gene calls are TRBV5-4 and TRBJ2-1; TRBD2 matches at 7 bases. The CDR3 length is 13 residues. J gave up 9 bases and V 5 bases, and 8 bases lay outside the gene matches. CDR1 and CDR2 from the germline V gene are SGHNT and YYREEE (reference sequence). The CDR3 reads CASSSQTGGEQFF. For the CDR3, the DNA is TGTGCCAGCAGTTCCCAAACGGGAGGTGAGCAGTTCTTC.

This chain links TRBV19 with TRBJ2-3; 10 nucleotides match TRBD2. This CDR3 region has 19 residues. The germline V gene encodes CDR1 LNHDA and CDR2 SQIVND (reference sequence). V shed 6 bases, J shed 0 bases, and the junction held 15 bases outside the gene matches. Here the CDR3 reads CASSPYHLAGEPSTDTQYF. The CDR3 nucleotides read TGTGCCAGTAGCCCTTATCATCTAGCGGGAGAGCCCAGCACAGATACGCAGTATTTT.

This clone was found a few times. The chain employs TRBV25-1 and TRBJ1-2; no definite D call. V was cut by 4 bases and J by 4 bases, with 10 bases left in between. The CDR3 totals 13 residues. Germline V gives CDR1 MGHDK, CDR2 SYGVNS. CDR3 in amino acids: CASSAQSGYGYTF. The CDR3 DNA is TGTGCCAGCAGTGCTCAGAGCGGCTATGGCTACACCTTC.

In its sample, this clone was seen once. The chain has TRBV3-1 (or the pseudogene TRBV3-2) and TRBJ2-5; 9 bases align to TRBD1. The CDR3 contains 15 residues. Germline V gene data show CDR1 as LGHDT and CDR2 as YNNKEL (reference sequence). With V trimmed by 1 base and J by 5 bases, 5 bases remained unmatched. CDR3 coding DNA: TGTGCCAGCAGCCAAGTACAGGGGGCGGGGGAGACCCAGTACTTC. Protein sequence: CASSQVQGAGETQYF.

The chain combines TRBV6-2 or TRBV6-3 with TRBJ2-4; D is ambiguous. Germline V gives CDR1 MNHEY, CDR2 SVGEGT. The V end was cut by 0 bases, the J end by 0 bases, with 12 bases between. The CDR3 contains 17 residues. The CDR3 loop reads CASSYSSFGEAKNIQYF. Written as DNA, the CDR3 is TGTGCCAGCAGTTACTCGTCCTTCGGAGAAGCCAAAAACATTCAGTACTTC.

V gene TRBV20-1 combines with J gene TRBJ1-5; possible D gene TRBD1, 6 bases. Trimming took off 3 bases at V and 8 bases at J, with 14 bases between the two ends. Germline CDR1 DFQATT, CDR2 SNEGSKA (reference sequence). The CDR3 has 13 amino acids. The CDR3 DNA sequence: TGCAGTGCTAGTGCGCAGGGGTTAGAGCCCCAGCATTTT. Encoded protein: CSASAQGLEPQHF.

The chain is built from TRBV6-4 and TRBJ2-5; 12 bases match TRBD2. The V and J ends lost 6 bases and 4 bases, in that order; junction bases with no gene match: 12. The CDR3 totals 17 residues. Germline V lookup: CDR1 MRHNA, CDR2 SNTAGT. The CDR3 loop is CASSAPPSGGASETQYF. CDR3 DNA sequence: TGTGCCAGCAGCGCCCCCCCTAGCGGGGGGGCCTCAGAGACCCAGTACTTC.

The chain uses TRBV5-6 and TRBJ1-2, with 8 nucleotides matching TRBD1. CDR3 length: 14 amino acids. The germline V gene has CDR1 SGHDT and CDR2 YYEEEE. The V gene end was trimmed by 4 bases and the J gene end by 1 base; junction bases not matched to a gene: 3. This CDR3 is CASSETGDNYGYTF. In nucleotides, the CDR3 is TGTGCCAGCAGCGAGACAGGGGATAACTATGGCTACACCTTC.

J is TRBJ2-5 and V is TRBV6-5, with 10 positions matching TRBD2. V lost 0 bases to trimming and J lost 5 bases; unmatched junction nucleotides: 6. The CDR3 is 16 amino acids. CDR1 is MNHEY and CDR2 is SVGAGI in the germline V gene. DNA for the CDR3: TGTGCCAGCAGTTACTCGCCTAGCGGGAGTTGGGAGACCCAGTACTTC. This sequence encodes CASSYSPSGSWETQYF.

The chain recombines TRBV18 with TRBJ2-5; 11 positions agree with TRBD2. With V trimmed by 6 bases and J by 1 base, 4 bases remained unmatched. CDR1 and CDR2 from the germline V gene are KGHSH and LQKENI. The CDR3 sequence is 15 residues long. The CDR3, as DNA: TGTGCCAGCTCGCAACTAGCGGGGGCCCAAGAGACCCAGTACTTC. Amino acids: CASSQLAGAQETQYF.

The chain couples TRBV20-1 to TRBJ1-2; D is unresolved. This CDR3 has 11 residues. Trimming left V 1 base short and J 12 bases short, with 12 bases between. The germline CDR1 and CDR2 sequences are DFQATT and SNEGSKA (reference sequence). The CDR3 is CSARAPTGDTF. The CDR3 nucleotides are TGCAGTGCTAGAGCCCCGACGGGAGACACCTTC.